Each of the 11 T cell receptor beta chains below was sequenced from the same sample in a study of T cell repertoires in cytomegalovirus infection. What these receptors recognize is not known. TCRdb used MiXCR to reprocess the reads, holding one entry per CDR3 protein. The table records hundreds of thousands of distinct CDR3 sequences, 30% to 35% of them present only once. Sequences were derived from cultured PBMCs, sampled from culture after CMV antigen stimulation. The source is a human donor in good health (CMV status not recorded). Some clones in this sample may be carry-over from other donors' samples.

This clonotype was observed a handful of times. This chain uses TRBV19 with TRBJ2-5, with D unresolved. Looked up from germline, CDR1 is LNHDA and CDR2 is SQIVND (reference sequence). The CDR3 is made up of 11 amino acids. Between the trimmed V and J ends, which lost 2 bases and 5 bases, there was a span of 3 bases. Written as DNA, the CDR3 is TGTGCCAGTAGTATATTTGAGACCCAGTACTTC. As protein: CASSIFETQYF.

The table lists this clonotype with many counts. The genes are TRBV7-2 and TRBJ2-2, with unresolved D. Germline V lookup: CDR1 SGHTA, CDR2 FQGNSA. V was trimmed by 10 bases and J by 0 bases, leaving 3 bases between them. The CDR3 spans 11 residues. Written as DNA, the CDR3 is TGTGCCACCTCGAACACCGGGGAGCTGTTTTTT. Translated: CATSNTGELFF.

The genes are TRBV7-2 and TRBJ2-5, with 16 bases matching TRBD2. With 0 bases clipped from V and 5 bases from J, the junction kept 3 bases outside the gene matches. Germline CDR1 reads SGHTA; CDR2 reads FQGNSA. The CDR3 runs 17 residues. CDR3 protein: CASSLAGLAGGRETQYF. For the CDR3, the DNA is TGTGCCAGCAGCTTAGCGGGACTAGCGGGGGGGCGGGAGACCCAGTACTTC.

CDR3 region: CAWRWDSGNEQFF. CDR3 sequence (DNA): TGTGCCTGGAGGTGGGACAGTGGCAATGAGCAGTTCTTC. V and J are TRBV30 and TRBJ2-1, with TRBD1 matching 7 bases. This CDR3 contains 13 residues. J lost 6 bases, V lost 3 bases, and 5 bases had no gene match. Germline loops: CDR1 GTSNPN, CDR2 SVGIG (reference sequence).

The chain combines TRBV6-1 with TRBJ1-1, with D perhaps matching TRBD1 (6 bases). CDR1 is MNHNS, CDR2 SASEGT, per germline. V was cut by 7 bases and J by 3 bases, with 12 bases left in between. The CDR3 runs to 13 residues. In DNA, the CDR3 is TGTGCCAGCAACAAGGGGGGATACACTGAAGCTTTCTTT. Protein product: CASNKGGYTEAFF.

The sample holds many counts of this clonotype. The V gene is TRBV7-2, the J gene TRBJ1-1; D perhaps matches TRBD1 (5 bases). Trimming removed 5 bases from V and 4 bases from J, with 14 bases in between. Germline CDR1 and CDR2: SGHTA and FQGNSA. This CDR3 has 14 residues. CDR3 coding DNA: TGTGCCAGCAGCCCCTCGGGGGTGGTCACTGAAGCTTTCTTT. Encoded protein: CASSPSGVVTEAFF. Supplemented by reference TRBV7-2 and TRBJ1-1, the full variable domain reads GAGVSQSPSNKVTEKGKDVELRCDPISGHTALYWYRQSLGQGLEFLIYFQGNSAPDKSGLPSDRFSAERTGGSVSTLTIQRTQQEDSAVYLCASSPSGVVTEAFFGQGTRLTVV.

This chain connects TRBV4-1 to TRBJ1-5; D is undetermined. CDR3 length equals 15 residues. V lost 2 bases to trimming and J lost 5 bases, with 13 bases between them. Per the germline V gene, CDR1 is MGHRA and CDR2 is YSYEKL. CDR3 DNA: TGCGCCAGCAGCCAACATACCGACGGGTATCAGCCCCAGCATTTT. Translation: CASSQHTDGYQPQHF.

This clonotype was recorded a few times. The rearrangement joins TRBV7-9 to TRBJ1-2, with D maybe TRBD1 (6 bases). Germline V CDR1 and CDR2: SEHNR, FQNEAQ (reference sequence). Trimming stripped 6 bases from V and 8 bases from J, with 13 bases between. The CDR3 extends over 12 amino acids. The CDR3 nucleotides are TGTGCCAGCAGTTCGGGGGCCTGGGGCTACACCTTC. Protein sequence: CASSSGAWGYTF.

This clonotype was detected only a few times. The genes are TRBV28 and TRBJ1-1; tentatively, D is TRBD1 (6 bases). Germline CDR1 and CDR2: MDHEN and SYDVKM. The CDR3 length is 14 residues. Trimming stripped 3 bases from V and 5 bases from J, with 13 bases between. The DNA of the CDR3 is TGTGCCAGCAGTTTCCACAGGGAGGGAACTGAAGCTTTCTTT. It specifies CASSFHREGTEAFF. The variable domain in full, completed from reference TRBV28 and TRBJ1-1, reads DVKVTQSSRYLVKRTGEKVFLECVQDMDHENMFWYRQDPGLGLRLIYFSYDVKMKEKGDIPEGYSVSREKKERFSLILESASTNQTSMYLCASSFHREGTEAFFGQGTRLTVV.

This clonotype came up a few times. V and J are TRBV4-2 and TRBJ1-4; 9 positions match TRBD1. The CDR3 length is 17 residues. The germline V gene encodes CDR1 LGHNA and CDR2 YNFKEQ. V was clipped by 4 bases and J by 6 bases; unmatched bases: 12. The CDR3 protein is CASSPSHNRGRDEKLFF. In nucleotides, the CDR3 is TGTGCCAGCAGCCCTAGCCATAACAGGGGGCGCGATGAAAAACTGTTTTTT.

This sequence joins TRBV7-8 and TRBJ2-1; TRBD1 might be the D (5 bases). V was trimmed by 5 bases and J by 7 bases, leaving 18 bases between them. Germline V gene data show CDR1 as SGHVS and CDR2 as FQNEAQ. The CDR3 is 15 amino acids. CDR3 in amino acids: CASSTLRPGPNEQFF. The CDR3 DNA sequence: TGTGCCAGCAGCACCCTCAGGCCAGGGCCGAATGAGCAGTTCTTC.